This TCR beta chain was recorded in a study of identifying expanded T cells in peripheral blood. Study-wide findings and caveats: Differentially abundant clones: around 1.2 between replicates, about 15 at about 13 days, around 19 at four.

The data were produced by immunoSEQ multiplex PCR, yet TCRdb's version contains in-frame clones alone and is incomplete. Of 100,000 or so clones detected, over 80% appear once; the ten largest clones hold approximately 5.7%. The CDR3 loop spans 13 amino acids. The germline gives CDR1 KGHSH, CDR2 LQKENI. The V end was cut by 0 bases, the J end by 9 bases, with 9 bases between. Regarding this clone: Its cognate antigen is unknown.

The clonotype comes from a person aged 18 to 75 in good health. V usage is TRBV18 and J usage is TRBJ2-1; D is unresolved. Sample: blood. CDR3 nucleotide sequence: TGTGCCAGCTCACCACCGGCGGTAAGTGAGCAGTTCTTC. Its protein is CASSPPAVSEQFF.